This T cell receptor (beta chain) comes out of a study of blood T cell repertoires in COVID-19. Study-wide background: Samples representing acute and convalescent COVID-19 were sourced from the United States, Italy and Spain. T cells, B-cell-depleted T cells, or PBMCs provided the cDNA or gDNA that served as material.

Here immunoSEQ multiplex PCR was the method, and the copy in TCRdb shows in-frame clones only, minus some. The sample lists 150,000 to 200,000 clones, approximately 83% occurring once. The TCR comes from a man between 65 and 80 years old with active or convalescent COVID-19. Sequencing input: peripheral blood.

The CDR3: CASSRAQGFRETQYF. Written as DNA, the CDR3 is TGCGCCAGCAGCCGGGCACAGGGTTTTAGGGAGACCCAGTACTTC. The chain combines TRBV5-1 with TRBJ2-5; D may be TRBD1 (6 bases). Germline V lookup: CDR1 SGHRS, CDR2 YFSETQ. Trimming removed 4 bases at V and 5 bases at J, with 18 bases between. The CDR3 sequence is 15 residues long.